The source of this T cell receptor beta chain is a study of post-analysis software for immune sequencing data. Study context: Relapsing-remitting, secondary progressive and progressive-relapsing forms of multiple sclerosis all featured among disease courses.

Study findings and constraints: Patients showed TRBV5-6, TRBV5-1 and TRBV20-1 among 4 or 5 TRBV segments more frequent than in controls. Among multiple sclerosis patients, normalized Chao1 diversity was significantly below that of controls. Samples made in the same batch grouped tightly together by F measure.

CDR1 and CDR2 from the germline V gene are MGHRA and YSYEKL. The CDR3 is 15 residues long. Trimming pared 4 bases from V and 6 bases from J, leaving 15 bases between. On this clonotype: Its specificity is unknown.

Each TCR beta cDNA library carried unique molecular identifiers. Some 500,000 cDNA molecules were recovered from an input of about 0.9 to 10 million T cells. TCRdb recomputed calls from the PCR reads with MiXCR, one row per CDR3 protein. The data contain around 400,000 distinct CDR3 sequences, around 33% of them singletons. This clonotype originated in a girl aged 5-17 years with multiple sclerosis. Sequenced input: blood. This chain links TRBV4-1 with TRBJ2-2; no firm D call. Here the CDR3 DNA reads TGCGCCAGCAGCCCCTCCTGGGATTTAGCCGGGGAGCTGTTTTTT. Translation: CASSPSWDLAGELFF.